The TCR beta chain described here comes from a study of T cell responses to AZD1222 COVID-19 vaccine. Whole-study context: The study pooled second doses at about 4 or about 12 weeks.

Sequencing used immunoSEQ multiplex PCR; TCRdb keeps in-frame clones, though not all of them. The data show 99,000 or so clones, approximately 89% seen once. This clone was recorded once. The antigen is not known. Study conclusions and caveats: Clonal diversity was possibly underestimated, and the donors were mostly white British, with more females. Receipt of two AZD1222 doses was followed by a rise in Spike-specific TCR breadth and depth. After the peak T cell response, and only then, were repertoires sampled.

The CDR3 totals 12 residues. Deletions cut 0 bases from V and 5 bases from J, with 3 bases between. This clonotype was obtained from an adult in good health. The chain recombines TRBV5-3 with TRBJ1-5; no clear D gene. TRBV5-3 is an open reading frame, and its role is uncertain. The specimen comprised peripheral blood, sampled on day 0 of AZD1222 vaccination. CDR3 in DNA: TGTGCCAGAAGCTTGGAGTATCAGCCCCAGCATTTT. It yields the protein CARSLEYQPQHF.